The T cell receptor beta chain described here comes from a study of CXCR3-negative and CXCR3-positive naive CD8 T cells. The study, taken as a whole, reports: For CXCR3-positive naive cells, TRB CDR3s were more hydrophobic than those of CXCR3-negative naive cells.

The TRB cDNA libraries were prepared by 5' RACE with UMI labels. TCRdb reworked the 5' RACE reads into one entry per CDR3 protein, no DNA. The sample totals 100,000 to 150,000 distinct CDR3 sequences. Details on this clonotype: Its antigen is not identified.

The sample taken for sequencing was naive CXCR3- CD8+ T cells from blood. The subset: CD45RO-CCR7+CD27+CD95- naive CD8+ T cells lacking CXCR3 (TNR3-). This TCR was recovered from a human donor in good health. Some clones in this sample may be carry-over from other donors' samples.

The CDR3: CATSSVETYEQYF. The rearrangement uses TRBV15 and TRBJ2-7. CDR1 LNHNV and CDR2 YYDKDF come from the germline V gene (reference sequence). This CDR3 is built from 13 residues.